The 22 T cell receptor beta chains reported below all come from one sample, sequenced in a study of beta chain features in type 1 diabetes. Whole-study results and caveats: Patients with Type 1 diabetes showed moderately but significantly shorter TCRB CDR3s in all four CD4+ subsets.

The whole isolated RNA underwent reverse transcription, so sequencing captured expressed TCRB transcripts. TCRdb's table, derived via immunoSEQ multiplex PCR, lists solely in-frame clones and lacks some. The table includes hundreds of thousands of clones, about 14% detected once. What these receptors recognize is not known. Sequenced: naive CD4+ T cells from blood. The receptors derive from a man younger than 30 with type 1 diabetes.

This chain joins TRBV11-3 and TRBJ2-7; 8 nucleotides agree with TRBD2. The germline gives CDR1 SGHNT, CDR2 YENEEA. There are 14 residues in the CDR3. Trimming removed 5 bases from V and 1 base from J; junction bases left unmatched: 4. The CDR3, as DNA: TGTGCCAGCAGCCCTAAGCGGGAGTCCTACGAGCAGTACTTC. As protein: CASSPKRESYEQYF.

This clone has more than one count but fewer than ten. V gene TRBV9 combines with J gene TRBJ1-6; D gene unclear. The ends were cut back, 4 bases at V and 5 bases at J, with 13 bases in the middle. Per the germline V gene, CDR1 is SGDLS and CDR2 is YYNGEE. The length of the CDR3 is 15 residues. Here the CDR3 reads CASSPTAGNNSPLHF. CDR3 in DNA: TGTGCCAGCAGCCCCACGGCGGGCAATAATTCACCCCTCCACTTT.

J is TRBJ2-4 and V is TRBV5-1, with TRBD1 matching over 8 bases. J gave up 15 bases and V 4 bases, and 15 bases lay outside the gene matches. The CDR3 spans 14 residues. CDR1 and CDR2 (germline): SGHRS, YFSETQ. Here the CDR3 DNA reads TGCGCCAGCAGCCCCGGGACAGGAAACCAGTTATGGTACTTC. Translation gives CASSPGTGNQLWYF.

The chain recombines TRBV28 with TRBJ2-7; TRBD1 matches at 9 bases. CDR1 and CDR2 (germline): MDHEN, SYDVKM. V lost 7 bases to trimming and J lost 2 bases; unmatched junction nucleotides: 18. CDR3 length: 18 residues. The CDR3 region is CASNSPGQGFRGTYEQYF. The DNA of the CDR3 is TGTGCCAGCAACTCGCCGGGACAGGGTTTCCGTGGGACCTACGAGCAGTACTTC. Complete variable domain (other parts from reference TRBV28 and TRBJ2-7): DVKVTQSSRYLVKRTGEKVFLECVQDMDHENMFWYRQDPGLGLRLIYFSYDVKMKEKGDIPEGYSVSREKKERFSLILESASTNQTSMYLCASNSPGQGFRGTYEQYFGPGTRLTVT.

The CDR3 DNA follows: TGTGCCAGCAGTGATTGGGCAGGGCGACCTGAAGCTTTCTTT. It is translated as CASSDWAGRPEAFF. The genes are TRBV2 and TRBJ1-1; the D gene is possibly TRBD1 (5 bases). V was trimmed by 3 bases and J by 6 bases, leaving 14 bases between them. Germline CDR1 SNHLY, CDR2 FYNNEI. This CDR3 has 14 residues.

This clone was picked up a small number of times. CDR3 DNA sequence: TGCAGCGTAGGGACAGGGGGCGCCGGGGCCAACGTCCTGACTTTC. This codes for CSVGTGGAGANVLTF. The rearrangement links TRBV29-1 to TRBJ2-6; 12 bases are shared with TRBD1. V lost 6 bases, J lost 4 bases, and 4 bases stayed unmatched. This CDR3 has 15 residues. CDR1 SQVTM and CDR2 ANQGSEA come from the germline V gene.

The chain is built from TRBV10-3 and TRBJ1-1; unclear D gene. The CDR3 sequence is 13 residues long. V gave up 2 bases and J gave up 4 bases, with 8 bases separating them. The germline gives CDR1 ENHRY, CDR2 SYGVKD. The CDR3 spells CAISEIEGTEAFF. In nucleotides, the CDR3 is TGTGCCATCAGTGAGATAGAGGGCACTGAAGCTTTCTTT.

There are a few counts of this clone. This chain links TRBV5-1 with TRBJ1-5, with TRBD1 matching over 7 bases. Germline CDR1 is SGHRS and CDR2 is YFSETQ. Trimming removed 4 bases from V and 7 bases from J; junction bases left unmatched: 8. The CDR3 runs 14 residues. CDR3 in amino acids: CASSPDRAGQPQHF. As DNA, the CDR3 is TGCGCCAGCAGCCCTGACAGGGCCGGGCAGCCCCAGCATTTT.

The table lists this clone with a few counts. The chain carries TRBV6-5 and TRBJ2-7; D gene unclear. V was pared by 3 bases and J by 1 base, with 10 bases between. The germline gives CDR1 MNHEY, CDR2 SVGAGI. This CDR3 contains 14 residues. The CDR3 is CASSYRGRSYEQYF. The CDR3 bases are TGTGCCAGCAGTTATAGAGGCAGATCCTACGAGCAGTACTTC.

The V gene is TRBV7-9, the J gene TRBJ2-5; 9 bases agree with TRBD1. The junction had 9 bases not matched to a gene; V was cut back by 2 bases and J by 5 bases. The CDR3 runs to 16 residues. The germline V gene has CDR1 SEHNR and CDR2 FQNEAQ (reference sequence). CDR3 amino acids: CASSLTRTGERETQYF. The DNA for the CDR3 is TGTGCCAGCAGCTTAACCCGGACAGGGGAGAGGGAGACCCAGTACTTC.

J is TRBJ1-6 and V is TRBV6-1; D unclear. The length of the CDR3 is 16 residues. Germline CDR1 reads MNHNS; CDR2 reads SASEGT. Trimming cost V 2 bases and J 0 bases, with 8 bases left between them. The CDR3 reads CASSELVLSYNSPLHF. The CDR3 nucleotides read TGTGCCAGCAGTGAATTAGTGCTCTCCTATAATTCACCCCTCCACTTT.

The chain has TRBV7-9 and TRBJ2-5; D unresolved. The CDR3 is 11 residues long. V dropped 5 bases and J dropped 4 bases, with 5 bases sitting between them. Looked up from germline, CDR1 is SEHNR and CDR2 is FQNEAQ (reference sequence). DNA for the CDR3: TGTGCCAGCAGCCGCTCAGAGACCCAGTACTTC. It yields the protein CASSRSETQYF.

This clone was counted a few times. This chain links TRBV10-3 with TRBJ2-7, with D maybe TRBD1 (6 bases). With 3 bases removed from V and 3 bases from J, the gap between germline ends came to 12 bases. The CDR3 has 14 residues. CDR1 and CDR2 (germline): ENHRY, SYGVKD. CDR3 DNA: TGTGCCATCAGTGAAAGGGAAGGGGGCTACGAGCAGTACTTC. It is translated as CAISEREGGYEQYF.

The chain carries TRBV30 and TRBJ1-1; no reliable D call. This CDR3 is 16 amino acids long. Germline assignment: CDR1 GTSNPN and CDR2 SVGIG (reference sequence). The V end lost 0 bases, the J end lost 7 bases, and 21 bases lay between the germline ends. The CDR3 spells CAWSVRPNILGDEAFF. The CDR3 nucleotides read TGTGCCTGGAGTGTACGTCCGAATATACTGGGTGATGAAGCTTTCTTT.

The chain carries TRBV2 and TRBJ2-5; no clear D gene. Germline values: CDR1 SNHLY, CDR2 FYNNEI. Trimming removed 1 base from V and 9 bases from J, with 6 bases in between. The CDR3 is made up of 11 amino acids. The CDR3 reads CASSEGEAQYF. The CDR3 DNA sequence: TGTGCCAGCAGTGAAGGAGAAGCCCAGTACTTC.

This chain uses TRBV7-9 with TRBJ2-2; maybe TRBD2 (6 bases). The CDR3 spans 15 residues. The germline V and J ends were trimmed by 3 bases and 1 base, with 9 bases remaining between them. From germline, CDR1 is SEHNR and CDR2 FQNEAQ (reference sequence). Written as DNA, the CDR3 is TGTGCCAGCAGCTTGCCGGGAGAGAACACCGGGGAGCTGTTTTTT. Its protein product is CASSLPGENTGELFF. Complete variable domain (other parts from reference TRBV7-9 and TRBJ2-2): DTGVSQNPRHKITKRGQNVTFRCDPISEHNRLYWYRQTLGQGPEFLTYFQNEAQLEKSRLLSDRFSAERPKGSFSTLEIQRTEQGDSAMYLCASSLPGENTGELFFGEGSRLTVL.

This clone has only a few counts. The V and J genes are TRBV10-3 and TRBJ1-2; unclear D gene. The CDR3 is made up of 14 amino acids. Trimming removed 0 bases from V and 1 base from J, with 6 bases in between. Germline V gene lookup returns CDR1 ENHRY and CDR2 SYGVKD. The CDR3 DNA sequence: TGTGCCATCAGTGAGTCAGGGAATAACTATGGCTACACCTTC. Its translation is CAISESGNNYGYTF.

The chain links TRBV18 to TRBJ2-7; TRBD1 matches 10 bases. The CDR3 has 15 amino acids. After removal of 2 bases from V and 5 bases from J, the junction contained 6 bases not matched to a gene. Germline CDR1 reads KGHSH; CDR2 reads LQKENI. For the CDR3, the DNA is TGTGCCAGCTCACCATTACCGGGACAGGGGAACGAGCAGTACTTC. This sequence encodes CASSPLPGQGNEQYF.

CDR3: CAWKPGQVLYGYTF. The CDR3 coding sequence is TGTGCCTGGAAACCGGGACAGGTTCTCTATGGCTACACCTTC. The genes are TRBV30 and TRBJ1-2; TRBD1 matches 8 bases. The CDR3 length is 14 residues. CDR1 and CDR2 from the germline V gene are GTSNPN and SVGIG (reference sequence). The V segment lost 4 bases and the J segment 4 bases; nucleotides outside the gene matches: 8.

This clone was recorded a few times. The rearrangement joins TRBV2 to TRBJ2-1; 13 bases are a match to TRBD2. Trimming removed 6 bases from V and 9 bases from J; junction bases left unmatched: 8. Germline loops: CDR1 SNHLY, CDR2 FYNNEI. The CDR3 runs 15 residues. DNA of the CDR3: TGTGCCAGCAGGGAGGGACTAGCGGGGCCCAGTGAGCAGTTCTTC. Protein: CASREGLAGPSEQFF.

The V and J genes are TRBV30 and TRBJ1-2; D gene uncertain. V was shortened by 3 bases and J by 4 bases, with 15 bases between the two germline ends. The length of the CDR3 is 14 residues. Germline loops: CDR1 GTSNPN, CDR2 SVGIG (reference sequence). The CDR3 sequence is CAWSPRAGFYGYTF. In DNA form, the CDR3 reads TGTGCCTGGAGCCCCCGCGCGGGATTCTATGGCTACACCTTC. Based on the CDR3 plus reference TRBV30 and TRBJ1-2, the full variable domain is SQTIHQWPATLVQPVGSPLSLECTVEGTSNPNLYWYRQAAGRGLQLLFYSVGIGQISSEVPQNLSASRPQDRQFILSSKKLLLSDSGFYLCAWSPRAGFYGYTFGSGTRLTVV.

This clone turned up a few times. The chain recombines TRBV7-9 with TRBJ2-7; a weak D match, TRBD1 (6 bases). CDR3 length: 13 residues. V was shortened by 1 base and J by 6 bases, with 10 bases between the two germline ends. Germline CDR1 SEHNR, CDR2 FQNEAQ (reference sequence). The CDR3: CASSLEDSREQYF. CDR3 DNA: TGTGCCAGCAGCTTAGAGGACAGTCGCGAGCAGTACTTC.